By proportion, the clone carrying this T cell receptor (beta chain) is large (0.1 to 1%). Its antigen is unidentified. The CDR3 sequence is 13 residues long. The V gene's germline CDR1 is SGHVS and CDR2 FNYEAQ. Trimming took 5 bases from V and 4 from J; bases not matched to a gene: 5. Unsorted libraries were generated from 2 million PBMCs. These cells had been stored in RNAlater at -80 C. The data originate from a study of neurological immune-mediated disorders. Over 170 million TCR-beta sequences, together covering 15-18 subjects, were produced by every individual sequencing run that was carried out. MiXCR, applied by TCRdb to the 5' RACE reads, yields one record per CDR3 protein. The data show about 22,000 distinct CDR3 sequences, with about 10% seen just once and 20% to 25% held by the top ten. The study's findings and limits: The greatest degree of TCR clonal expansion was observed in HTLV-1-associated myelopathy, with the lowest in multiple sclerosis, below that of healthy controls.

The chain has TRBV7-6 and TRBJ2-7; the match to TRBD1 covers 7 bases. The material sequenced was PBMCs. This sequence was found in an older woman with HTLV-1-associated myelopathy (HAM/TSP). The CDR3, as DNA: TGTGCCAGCAGCCAAAAACAGGGGTACGAGCAGTACTTC. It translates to CASSQKQGYEQYF. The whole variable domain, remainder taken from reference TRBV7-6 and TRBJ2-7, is GAGVSQSPRYKVTKRGQDVALRCDPISGHVSLYWYRQALGQGPEFLTYFNYEAQQDKSGLPNDRFSAERPEGSISTLTIQRTEQRDSAMYRCASSQKQGYEQYFGPGTRLTVT.